The 3 T cell receptor beta chains below come from one sample, sequenced in a study of blood T cell repertoires in COVID-19. Sequenced by immunoSEQ multiplex PCR; TCRdb stores in-frame clones only, minus some. The data hold 250,000 to 300,000 clones, with around 90% observed a single time. The sequenced material came from PBMCs or T cells enriched from blood (not recorded which). These receptors were taken from a woman under 40 who had recovered from COVID-19.

This clone was counted a single time. The CDR3 spells CASSPGGLAGEQFF. CDR3 coding DNA: TGTGCCAGCAGCCCCGGGGGACTAGCGGGTGAGCAGTTCTTC. V usage is TRBV7-9 and J usage is TRBJ2-1; TRBD2 agrees at 12 bases. Germline V gene sequence: CDR1 SEHNR, CDR2 FQNEAQ (reference sequence). This CDR3 region has 14 residues. After removal of 5 bases from V and 9 bases from J, the junction contained 5 bases not matched to a gene. Full variable domain (missing parts from reference TRBV7-9 and TRBJ2-1): DTGVSQNPRHKITKRGQNVTFRCDPISEHNRLYWYRQTLGQGPEFLTYFQNEAQLEKSRLLSDRFSAERPKGSFSTLEIQRTEQGDSAMYLCASSPGGLAGEQFFGPGTRLTVL.

This chain joins TRBV11-2 and TRBJ1-5, with D unresolved. The CDR3 contains 13 residues. V lost 1 base, J lost 7 bases, and 8 bases lay in between. Germline loops: CDR1 SGHAT, CDR2 FQNNGV. CDR3 amino acids: CASSLGVGQPQHF. In DNA form, the CDR3 reads TGTGCCAGCAGCTTAGGGGTCGGGCAGCCCCAGCATTTT.

J is TRBJ2-5 and V is TRBV14; 8 bases are shared with TRBD1. The CDR3 covers 16 residues. Losses at the gene ends were 3 bases for V and 2 bases for J; bases not matched to a gene: 8. The germline gives CDR1 SGHDN, CDR2 FVKESK. The CDR3 here is CASSHQTGAYQETQYF. For the CDR3, the DNA is TGTGCCAGCAGCCACCAGACAGGGGCTTATCAAGAGACCCAGTACTTC.